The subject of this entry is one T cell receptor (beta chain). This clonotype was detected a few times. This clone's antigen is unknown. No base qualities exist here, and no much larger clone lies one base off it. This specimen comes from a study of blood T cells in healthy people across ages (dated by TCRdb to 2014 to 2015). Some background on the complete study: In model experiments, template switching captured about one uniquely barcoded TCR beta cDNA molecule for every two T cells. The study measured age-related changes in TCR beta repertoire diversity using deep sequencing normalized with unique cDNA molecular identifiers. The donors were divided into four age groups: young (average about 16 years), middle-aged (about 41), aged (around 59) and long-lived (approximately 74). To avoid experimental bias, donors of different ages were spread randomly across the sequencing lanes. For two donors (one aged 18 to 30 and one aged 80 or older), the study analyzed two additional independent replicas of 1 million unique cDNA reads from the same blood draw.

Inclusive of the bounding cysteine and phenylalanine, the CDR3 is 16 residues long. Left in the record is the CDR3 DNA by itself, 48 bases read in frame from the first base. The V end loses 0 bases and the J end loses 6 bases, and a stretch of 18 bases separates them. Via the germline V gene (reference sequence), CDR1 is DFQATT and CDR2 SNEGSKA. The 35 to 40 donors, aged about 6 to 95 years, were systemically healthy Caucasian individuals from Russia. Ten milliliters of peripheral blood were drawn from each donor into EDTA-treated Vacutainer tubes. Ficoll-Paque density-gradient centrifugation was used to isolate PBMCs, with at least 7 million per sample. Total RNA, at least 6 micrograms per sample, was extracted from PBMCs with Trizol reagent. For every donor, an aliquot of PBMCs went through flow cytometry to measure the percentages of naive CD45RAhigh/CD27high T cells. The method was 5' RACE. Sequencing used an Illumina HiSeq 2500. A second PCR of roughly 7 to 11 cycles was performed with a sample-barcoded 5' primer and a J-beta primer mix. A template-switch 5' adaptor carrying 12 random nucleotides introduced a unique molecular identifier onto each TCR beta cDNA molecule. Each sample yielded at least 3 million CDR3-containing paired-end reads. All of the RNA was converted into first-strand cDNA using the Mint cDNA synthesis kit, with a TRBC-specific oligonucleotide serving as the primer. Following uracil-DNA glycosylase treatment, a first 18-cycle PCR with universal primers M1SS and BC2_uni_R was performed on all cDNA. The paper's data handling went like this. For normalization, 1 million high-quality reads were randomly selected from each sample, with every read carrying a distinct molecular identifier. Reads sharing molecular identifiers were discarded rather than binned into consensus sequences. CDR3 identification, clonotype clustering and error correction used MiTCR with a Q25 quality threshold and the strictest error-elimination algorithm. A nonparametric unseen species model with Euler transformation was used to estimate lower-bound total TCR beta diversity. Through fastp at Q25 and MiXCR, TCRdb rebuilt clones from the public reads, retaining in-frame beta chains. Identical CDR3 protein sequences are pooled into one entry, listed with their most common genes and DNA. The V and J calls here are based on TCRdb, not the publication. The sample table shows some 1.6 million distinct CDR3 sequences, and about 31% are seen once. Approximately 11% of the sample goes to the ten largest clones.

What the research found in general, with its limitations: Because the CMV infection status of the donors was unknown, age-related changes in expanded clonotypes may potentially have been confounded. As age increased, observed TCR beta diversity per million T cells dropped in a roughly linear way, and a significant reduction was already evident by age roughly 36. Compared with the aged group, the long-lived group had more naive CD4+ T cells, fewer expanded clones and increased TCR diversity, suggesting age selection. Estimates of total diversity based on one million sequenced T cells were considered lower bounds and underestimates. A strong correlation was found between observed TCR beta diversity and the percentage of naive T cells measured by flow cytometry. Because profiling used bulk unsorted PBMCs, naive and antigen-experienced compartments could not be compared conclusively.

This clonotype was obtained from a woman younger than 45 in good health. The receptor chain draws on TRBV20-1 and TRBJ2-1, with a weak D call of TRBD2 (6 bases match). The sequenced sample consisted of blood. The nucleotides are TGCAGTGCTAGAGATACGCAGGGAGGTTTGCCCAATGAGCAGTTCTTC. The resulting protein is CSARDTQGGLPNEQFF.